The clone carrying this T cell receptor beta chain was observed a few times. The antigen is unknown. These data belong to a study of T cells in Graves' hyperthyroidism and ophthalmopathy. General study points: Among thyroid clonotypes expanded above 0.001, most also appeared in blood.

The germline V gene encodes CDR1 DFQATT and CDR2 SNEGSKA (reference sequence). The CDR3 covers 12 residues. The V end lost 5 bases, the J end lost 1 base, and 8 bases lay between the germline ends. Patients with uncontrolled infections, other autoimmune diseases, pregnancy or lactation were excluded. The PBMCs studied were ones that came from 8.5 to 10 ml fresh peripheral blood. Researchers amplified the TCR beta CDR3 regions from RNA transcripts. Initially, a first-round RT-PCR of the TCR CDR3 employed the HTBI primer set. Each CDR3 protein gets one entry after TCRdb re-called the multiplex PCR reads with MiXCR. The sample includes roughly 420,000 distinct CDR3 sequences, about 15% seen only once; the top ten take 11% to 15%.

J is TRBJ1-1 and V is TRBV20-1; D might be TRBD1 (5 bases). The receptor comes from a woman aged 18-29 years with Graves' hyperthyroidism. Specimen: blood. The chain's CDR3 is CSAPDKNTEAFF. Here the CDR3 DNA reads TGCAGTGCTCCGGACAAGAACACTGAAGCTTTCTTT.